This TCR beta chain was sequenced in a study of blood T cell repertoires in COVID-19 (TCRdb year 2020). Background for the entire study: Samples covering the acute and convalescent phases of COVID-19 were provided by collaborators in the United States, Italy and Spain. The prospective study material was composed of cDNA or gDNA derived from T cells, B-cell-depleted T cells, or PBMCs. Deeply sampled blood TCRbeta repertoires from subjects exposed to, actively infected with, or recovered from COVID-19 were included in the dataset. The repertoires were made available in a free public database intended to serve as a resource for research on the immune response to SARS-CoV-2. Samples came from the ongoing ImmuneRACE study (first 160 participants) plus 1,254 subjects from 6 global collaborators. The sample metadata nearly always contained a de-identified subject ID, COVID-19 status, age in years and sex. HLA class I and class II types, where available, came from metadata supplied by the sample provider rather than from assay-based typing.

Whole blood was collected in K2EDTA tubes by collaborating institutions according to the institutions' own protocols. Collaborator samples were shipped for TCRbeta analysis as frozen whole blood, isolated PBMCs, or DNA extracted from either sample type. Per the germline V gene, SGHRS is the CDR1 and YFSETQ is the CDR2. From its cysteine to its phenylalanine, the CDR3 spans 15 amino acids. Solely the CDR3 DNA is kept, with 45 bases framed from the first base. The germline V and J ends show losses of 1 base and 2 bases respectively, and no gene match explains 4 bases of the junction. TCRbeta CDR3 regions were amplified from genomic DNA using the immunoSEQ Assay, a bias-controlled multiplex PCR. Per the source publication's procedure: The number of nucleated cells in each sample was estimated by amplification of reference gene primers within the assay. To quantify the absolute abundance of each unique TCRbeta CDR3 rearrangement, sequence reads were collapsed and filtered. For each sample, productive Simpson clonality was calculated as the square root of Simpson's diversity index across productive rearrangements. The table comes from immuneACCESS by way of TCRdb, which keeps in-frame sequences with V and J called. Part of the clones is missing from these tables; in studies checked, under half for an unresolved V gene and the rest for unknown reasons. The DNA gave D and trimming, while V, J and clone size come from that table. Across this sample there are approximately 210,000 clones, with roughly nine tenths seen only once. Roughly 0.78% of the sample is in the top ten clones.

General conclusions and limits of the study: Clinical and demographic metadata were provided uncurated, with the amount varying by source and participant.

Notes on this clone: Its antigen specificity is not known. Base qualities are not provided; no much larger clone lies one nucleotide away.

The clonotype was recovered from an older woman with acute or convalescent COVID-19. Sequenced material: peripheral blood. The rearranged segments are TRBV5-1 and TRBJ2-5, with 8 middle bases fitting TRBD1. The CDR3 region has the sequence CASSLLGQDQETQYF. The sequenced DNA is TGCGCCAGCAGCTTGCTGGGACAGGATCAAGAGACCCAGTACTTC.